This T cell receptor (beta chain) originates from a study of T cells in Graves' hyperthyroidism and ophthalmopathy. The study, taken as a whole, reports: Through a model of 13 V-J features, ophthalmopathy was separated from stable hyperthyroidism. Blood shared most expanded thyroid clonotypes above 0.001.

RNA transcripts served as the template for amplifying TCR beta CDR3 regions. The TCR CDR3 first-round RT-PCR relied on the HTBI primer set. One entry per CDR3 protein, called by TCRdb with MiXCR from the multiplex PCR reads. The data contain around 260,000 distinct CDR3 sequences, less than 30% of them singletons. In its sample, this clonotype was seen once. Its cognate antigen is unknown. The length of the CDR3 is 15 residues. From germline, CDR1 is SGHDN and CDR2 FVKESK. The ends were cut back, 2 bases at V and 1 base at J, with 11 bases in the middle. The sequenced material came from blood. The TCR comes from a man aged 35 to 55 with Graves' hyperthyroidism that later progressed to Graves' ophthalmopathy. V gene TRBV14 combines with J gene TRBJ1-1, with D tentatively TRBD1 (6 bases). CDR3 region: CASSQSGTTNTEAFF. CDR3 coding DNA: TGTGCCAGCAGCCAATCCGGGACAACGAACACTGAAGCTTTCTTT.